This TCR beta chain was recovered during a study of blood T cells in healthy people across ages (dated by TCRdb to about 2015). For the study in its entirety: In model experiments, roughly one uniquely barcoded TCR beta cDNA molecule per two T cells was captured by template switching. Age-related changes in TCR beta repertoire diversity were measured in the study by deep sequencing normalized with unique cDNA molecular identifiers. The donors were divided into four age groups: young (average approximately 15 years), middle-aged (approximately 39), aged (approximately 59) and long-lived (about 79). The study analyzed two additional independent replicas of 1 million unique cDNA reads from the same blood draw for two donors, one aged 18 to 30 and one aged 80 or older.

This clonotype was counted many times. The antigen it binds to is not known. There are no base qualities to consult, and no much larger clone falls within one base. CDR1 and CDR2, per the germline V gene, are SGDLS and YYNGEE. V is shortened by 0 bases, J by 5 bases, and the region joining them spans 11 bases. The CDR3, cysteine through phenylalanine, is 14 amino acids long. The DNA shown is the 42-base CDR3, in frame from base 1. General findings and caveats noted by the study authors: The CMV infection status of donors was not known, potentially confounding age-related changes in expanded clonotypes. Since profiling was done on bulk unsorted PBMCs, naive and antigen-experienced compartments could not be conclusively compared. The percentage of naive T cells measured by flow cytometry correlated strongly with observed TCR beta diversity. The long-lived group showed more naive CD4+ T cells, fewer expanded clones and increased TCR diversity than the aged group, suggesting age selection. As age increased, observed TCR beta diversity per million T cells dropped in a roughly linear way, and a significant reduction was already evident by age about 40. Estimates of total diversity based on one million sequenced T cells were regarded as lower bounds and as underestimates.

Receptor amplification or capture employed 5' RACE. The sequencer listed for this sample is Illumina HiSeq 2500. A second PCR of roughly 6 to 12 cycles was run with a J-beta primer mix and a sample-barcoded 5' primer. Each TCR beta cDNA molecule received a unique molecular identifier from a template-switch 5' adaptor carrying 12 random nucleotides. Each sample yielded at least 3 million CDR3-containing paired-end reads. The Mint cDNA synthesis kit, primed by a TRBC-specific oligonucleotide, was used to synthesize first-strand cDNA from all RNA. Following uracil-DNA glycosylase treatment, a first 18-cycle PCR with universal primers M1SS and BC2_uni_R was performed on all cDNA. The study's processing was this. Normalization of each sample was performed by random selection of 1 million high-quality reads, each carrying a distinct molecular identifier. Instead of being binned into consensus sequences, reads with shared molecular identifiers were discarded. CDR3 identification, clonotype clustering and error correction used MiTCR with a Q25 quality threshold and the strictest error-elimination algorithm. A nonparametric unseen species model with Euler transformation was used to estimate a lower bound on total TCR beta diversity. TCRdb handled the public reads itself, with Q25 trimming in fastp and clone calling in MiXCR, and kept productive beta chains. One record per CDR3 amino acid sequence lists the most common genes and DNA. The V and J calls come from TCRdb's annotation, not from the publication. The sample table contains approximately 960,000 distinct CDR3 sequences; only one count was recorded for 25% to 35% of them. 9.5% to 13% of the sample is taken by the ten largest.

Donors were 39 systemically healthy Caucasian individuals from Russia aged roughly 6 to 95 years. Each donor gave around 9.8 milliliters of peripheral blood, collected into EDTA-treated Vacutainer tubes. Ficoll-Paque density-gradient centrifugation was used to isolate PBMCs, with at least 6.5 million per sample. Total RNA was extracted from PBMCs with Trizol reagent, with at least 6 micrograms obtained per sample. Naive CD45RAhigh/CD27high T cell percentages were measured by flow cytometry on a PBMC aliquot from every donor. The same sample was also used in a study of T cells of mothers and their children. The second study reports: Nine systemically healthy Caucasian individuals, comprising three mothers and their six children, were included as donors. cDNA synthesis used all of the extracted RNA, with around 1.4 ug of RNA in each 15 ul reaction. Sample barcodes and 2-4 random nucleotides were added via the M1S primer in the second PCR. Each mother yielded over 8 million TCR beta CDR3 reads and each child 2.5 million to 3 million reads. Thymic selection similarly shapes TCR recombination output in related and unrelated pairs, with minor effect from inherited differences. Normalized repertoire overlap was always found to be slightly, but never significantly, higher in related mother-child pairs than in unrelated mother-child pairs. With a sensitivity of approximately 96 clones per million clonotypes, no persistent microchimeric T cell clones were detected. To look for features that set related mother-child pairs apart from unrelated individuals, the researchers ran deep NGS to compare the TCR beta repertoires of mothers and children. On average, the children were approximately 11 +/- 4 years old, while the mothers were approximately 41 +/- 4 years old. After adapters were ligated using NEBNext reagents, the libraries underwent 100+100 nt paired-end sequencing on an Illumina HiSeq 2000. To prevent cross-contamination, the mother and child libraries were prepared one month apart and sequenced in separate runs. Between roughly 450,000 and 2,000,000 distinct TCR beta clonotypes were identified per donor. Naive TCR beta clonotypes were estimated from low-frequency clonotypes matched to each donor's FACS-determined naive share, without sorting.

The sequence was collected from a middle-aged woman in good health. The sample taken for sequencing was blood. The rearranged segments are TRBV9 and TRBJ2-5; the D gene is perhaps TRBD1 or TRBD2, each of them matching over 5 bases. Here the CDR3 is given as CASSVAPGLETQYF. The nucleotide sequence reads TGTGCCAGCAGCGTAGCCCCGGGGCTGGAGACCCAGTACTTC. When the CDR3 is completed using the reference TRBV9 and TRBJ2-5 genes on either side, the full variable domain is DSGVTQTPKHLITATGQRVTLRCSPRSGDLSVYWYQQSLDQGLQFLIQYYNGEERAKGNILERFSAQQFPDLHSELNLSSLELGDSALYFCASSVAPGLETQYFGPGTRLLVL.